This T cell receptor (beta chain) was sequenced in a study of shared clonotypes between healthy human individuals. Method: immunoSEQ multiplex PCR; TCRdb's copy keeps in-frame clones and lacks some. The table lists 600,000 to 800,000 clones, 72% of them singletons. The CDR3 has 14 amino acids. The junction had 8 bases not matched to a gene; V was cut back by 7 bases and J by 7 bases. Germline V CDR1 and CDR2: SQVTM, ANQGSEA. Investigators divided CD4+ cells into CD45RA+ naive and CD45RA-negative memory subsets. Study-wide results and limits: Rarefaction curves obtained for sorted subsets showed sequencing incomplete despite large depth. Generation probabilities of non-shared clonotypes were lower (relative to those shared by all four donors).

Concerning this clone itself: Its antigen is currently unknown.

The sample consisted of memory CD4+ T cells sorted from blood. Subset described: CD45RA-negative fraction. The receptor's source is a woman in her twenties or thirties in good health. This sequence joins TRBV29-1 and TRBJ2-1; 12 bases map to TRBD2. CDR3 coding DNA: TGCAGCGATGCTTCCGGGACTAGCGGGAATGAGCAGTTCTTC. This sequence encodes CSDASGTSGNEQFF.